Listed here is a single TCR beta chain. Antigen: not known. This specimen belongs to a study of cytomegalovirus exposure and HLA in healthy donors. Study findings and constraints: The authors later linked a missense DCLRE1C variant to TCR beta V- and J-gene trimming. Roughly uniform sequencing depth across donors was assumed, possibly incorrectly. The study dropped some indistinguishable V segments, TRBV6-2 and TRBV6-3 among them.

This CDR3 contains 13 residues. Primers: 60 Vbeta forward and 13 Jbeta reverse. TCRdb's table, derived via immunoSEQ multiplex PCR, lists solely in-frame clones and lacks some. The repertoire has about 180,000 clones, 70% to 80% of them found once; the top ten carry about 1.5%. The chain combines TRBV21-1 with TRBJ1-1; the table's D call, TRBD1, was not checked against the DNA. TRBV21-1 is an annotated pseudogene. This sequence originates from a man between 18 and 35 years old in good health and CMV-seronegative. Sequencing used PBMCs. As DNA, the CDR3 is TGTGCCAGCAGCAAAGCCGGACAGGGGGGATCTTTCTTT. Its protein is CASSKAGQGGSFF.